Below are 22 T cell receptor beta chains sequenced from a single sample in a study of shared clonotypes between healthy human individuals. Only in-frame clones appear in the TCRdb table, and some are missing; sequencing was by immunoSEQ multiplex PCR. The table has roughly 2 million clones, nearly 97% seen once. The sample was naive CD4+ T cells sorted from blood. Stated subset: CD45RA+ positively selected. The receptors come from a man aged 18 to 30 in good health.

The genes are TRBV23-1 and TRBJ2-7; 8 bases line up with TRBD1. TRBV23-1 is an open reading frame whose function is uncertain. This CDR3 has 13 residues. V lost 6 bases and J lost 11; bases outside the gene matches: 12. CDR3 amino acids: CASSGAGGHGEYF. DNA for the CDR3: TGCGCCAGCAGCGGGGCAGGGGGCCATGGGGAGTACTTC.

DNA of the CDR3: TGTGCCAGCAGCTTAGAGGGGACTAGGCCCACAGATACGCAGTATTTT. Its translation is CASSLEGTRPTDTQYF. This chain joins TRBV7-8 and TRBJ2-3, with TRBD2 matching 8 bases. CDR1 and CDR2 from the germline V gene are SGHVS and FQNEAQ. The CDR3 totals 16 residues. The trim removed 1 base at V and 2 bases at J, leaving 5 bases unmatched. Variable domain in full (rest from reference TRBV7-8 and TRBJ2-3): GAGVSQSPRYKVAKRGQDVALRCDPISGHVSLFWYQQALGQGPEFLTYFQNEAQLDKSGLPSDRFFAERPEGSVSTLKIQRTQQEDSAVYLCASSLEGTRPTDTQYFGPGTRLTVL.

The table lists this clone with a few counts. The rearrangement links TRBV30 to TRBJ1-2; D is possibly TRBD1 (6 bases). The CDR3 sequence is 14 residues long. The V gene's germline CDR1 is GTSNPN and CDR2 SVGIG (reference sequence). V lost 3 bases, J lost 8 bases, and 19 bases lay in between. The CDR3 region has the DNA TGTGCCTGGAGCGGGATGCGGTTCAGGGGAGGCTACACCTTC. It codes for CAWSGMRFRGGYTF. Supplemented by reference TRBV30 and TRBJ1-2, the full variable domain reads SQTIHQWPATLVQPVGSPLSLECTVEGTSNPNLYWYRQAAGRGLQLLFYSVGIGQISSEVPQNLSASRPQDRQFILSSKKLLLSDSGFYLCAWSGMRFRGGYTFGSGTRLTVV.

This sequence joins TRBV5-1 and TRBJ2-1; 14 bases match TRBD2. The CDR3 sequence is 15 residues long. The V gene's germline CDR1 is SGHRS and CDR2 YFSETQ. Trimming cost V 4 bases and J 10 bases; bases outside gene matches: 7. CDR3: CASSAGLAGVWEQFF. The CDR3 DNA reads TGCGCCAGCAGCGCGGGACTAGCGGGAGTCTGGGAGCAGTTCTTC.

The chain couples TRBV5-1 to TRBJ1-2, with TRBD1 identical over 7 bases. The CDR3 totals 15 residues. CDR1 and CDR2 from the germline V gene are SGHRS and YFSETQ. Trimming at V came to 4 bases and at J to 4 bases, leaving 10 bases not matched to a gene. The DNA of the CDR3 is TGCGCCAGCAGCCCTTTCGACAGGGATGTCTATGGCTACACCTTC. Translated: CASSPFDRDVYGYTF.

The chain combines TRBV4-3 with TRBJ2-1; D might be TRBD2 (5 bases). The ends were cut back, 4 bases at V and 9 bases at J, with 25 bases in the middle. Germline CDR1 is LGHNA and CDR2 is YSLEER. The length of the CDR3 is 17 residues. The chain's CDR3 is CASSPSRLASSISEQFF. The CDR3 DNA is TGCGCCAGCAGCCCCAGTCGGCTAGCCTCCTCGATAAGTGAGCAGTTCTTC.

This sequence joins TRBV18 and TRBJ1-1, with 9 bases lining up with TRBD1. The CDR3 sequence is 18 residues long. The V gene's germline CDR1 is KGHSH and CDR2 LQKENI. Trimming removed 0 bases from V and 0 bases from J; junction bases left unmatched: 8. The CDR3 region is CASSPPGQGSLMNTEAFF. CDR3 bases: TGTGCCAGCTCACCACCGGGACAGGGTTCCCTGATGAACACTGAAGCTTTCTTT.

This rearrangement joins TRBV2 to TRBJ1-4, with 8 bases that match TRBD1. V trimming: 10 bases; J trimming: 2 bases; junction bases outside the gene matches: 6. The CDR3 covers 14 residues. Germline CDR1 and CDR2: SNHLY and FYNNEI. CDR3 protein: CATSTGVTNEKLFF. As DNA, the CDR3 is TGTGCCACCTCGACAGGGGTGACTAATGAAAAACTGTTTTTT.

J is TRBJ1-5 and V is TRBV18, with 9 bases fitting TRBD1. Trimming took 6 bases from V and 1 from J; bases not matched to a gene: 4. Germline loops: CDR1 KGHSH, CDR2 LQKENI. The CDR3 is made up of 15 amino acids. The CDR3 nucleotides read TGTGCCAGCTCCCGCGGACAGGGGAGCAATCAGCCCCAGCATTTT. Residues: CASSRGQGSNQPQHF.

The chain couples TRBV7-2 to TRBJ2-4; possible D gene TRBD2, 5 bases. CDR1 is SGHTA, CDR2 FQGNSA, per germline. The V end lost 5 bases, the J end lost 3 bases, and 20 bases lay between the germline ends. This CDR3 is 17 amino acids long. DNA for the CDR3: TGTGCCAGCAGCCCCCCCTTGAGGGTTCCAAGCAAAAACATTCAGTACTTC. Residues: CASSPPLRVPSKNIQYF.

In the case of this clone: The sample has other DNA sequences that encode this CDR3 too. CDR3 loop: CASSLGRNTGELFF. CDR3 DNA: TGTGCCAGCAGCTTGGGCCGGAACACCGGGGAGCTGTTTTTT. V is TRBV5-6 and J is TRBJ2-2; D is ambiguous. CDR1 and CDR2 from the germline V gene are SGHDT and YYEEEE. CDR3 size: 14 residues. Deletions cut 0 bases from V and 1 base from J, with 4 bases between.

This chain uses TRBV4-1 with TRBJ2-3; unclear D gene. The CDR3 spans 11 residues. V gave up 6 bases and J gave up 7 bases, with 8 bases separating them. Germline V CDR1 and CDR2: MGHRA, YSYEKL. The DNA of the CDR3 is TGCGCCAGCAGTTCCACGAATACGCAGTATTTT. Translating gives CASSSTNTQYF.

V and J are TRBV21-1 and TRBJ2-7; TRBD1 was called by the table and not checked on the DNA. TRBV21-1 is an annotated pseudogene. The CDR3 loop spans 12 amino acids. Here the CDR3 DNA reads TGTGCCATCGCGGACAGTACCTACGAGCAGTACTTC. This codes for CAIADSTYEQYF.

This sequence joins TRBV4-1 and TRBJ2-3; no firm D call. CDR3 size: 13 residues. Between the trimmed V and J ends, which lost 2 bases and 8 bases, there was a span of 11 bases. The germline V gene encodes CDR1 MGHRA and CDR2 YSYEKL. The CDR3 protein is CASSQTGDGTQYF. The CDR3 DNA sequence: TGCGCCAGCAGCCAAACCGGCGATGGTACGCAGTATTTT.

J is TRBJ2-7 and V is TRBV28; D perhaps matches TRBD2 (5 bases). The V and J ends lost 5 bases and 5 bases respectively, with 10 bases between them. The CDR3 spans 12 residues. Germline V gene data show CDR1 as MDHEN and CDR2 as SYDVKM. Here the CDR3 DNA reads TGTGCCAGCAGTAGGAGGCTCGACGAGCAGTACTTC. Translation gives CASSRRLDEQYF.

This chain connects TRBV7-9 to TRBJ1-1; no firm D call. Germline CDR1 SEHNR, CDR2 FQNEAQ (reference sequence). Trimming shortened V by 1 base and J by 1 base, and 7 bases separated the two germline ends. The CDR3 totals 14 residues. For the CDR3, the DNA is TGTGCCAGCAGCTTAGGGGCTACGAACACTGAAGCTTTCTTT. It specifies CASSLGATNTEAFF.

The chain links TRBV6-7 to TRBJ2-7; either TRBD1 or TRBD2 may fit D (5 bases each). TRBV6-7 falls under the ORF class, with uncertain function. This CDR3 has 18 amino acids. V was shortened by 0 bases and J by 0 bases, with 18 bases between the two germline ends. The CDR3 loop reads CASSYSIRAKGSSYEQYF. In DNA, the CDR3 is TGTGCCAGCAGTTACTCGATTAGGGCCAAGGGGAGCTCCTACGAGCAGTACTTC.

The V gene is TRBV10-3, the J gene TRBJ1-2, with a possible D match to TRBD1 (6 bases). V was pared by 2 bases and J by 5 bases, with 9 bases between. The CDR3 is made up of 13 amino acids. The germline gives CDR1 ENHRY, CDR2 SYGVKD. The CDR3 DNA reads TGTGCCATCAGTGAGGACAGGAAGTATGGCTACACCTTC. This translates into CAISEDRKYGYTF.

The chain joins TRBV5-1 to TRBJ1-2; 8 nucleotides align to TRBD1. The length of the CDR3 is 14 residues. The germline CDR1 and CDR2 sequences are SGHRS and YFSETQ. V shed 4 bases, J shed 0 bases, and the junction held 2 bases outside the gene matches. The CDR3 protein is CASSRTGSNYGYTF. In nucleotides, the CDR3 is TGCGCCAGCAGCCGGACAGGGTCTAACTATGGCTACACCTTC.

V and J are TRBV4-3 and TRBJ2-7; TRBD2 matches at 9 bases. The CDR3 contains 15 residues. Germline assignment: CDR1 LGHNA and CDR2 YSLEER. V shed 0 bases and J 2 bases; nucleotides not matched to a gene: 2. CDR3 nucleotide sequence: TGCGCCAGCAGCCAAGAGCCTAGCGGGACCTACGAGCAGTACTTC. Translation: CASSQEPSGTYEQYF.

The rearrangement links TRBV4-1 to TRBJ2-3; 11 bases are shared with TRBD2. The CDR3 is made up of 16 amino acids. Germline V gene lookup returns CDR1 MGHRA and CDR2 YSYEKL. With 1 base clipped from V and 4 bases from J, the junction kept 4 bases outside the gene matches. In DNA, the CDR3 is TGCGCCAGCAGCCAAGTTACTAGCGGGAGTGCAGATACGCAGTATTTT. Its protein product is CASSQVTSGSADTQYF.

The rearrangement links TRBV6-6 to TRBJ2-1; D possibly corresponds to TRBD1 (8 bases). CDR3 length equals 15 residues. V lost 8 bases and J 2 bases, leaving 16 bases between the germline ends. The V gene's germline CDR1 is MNHNY and CDR2 SVGAGI (reference sequence). This CDR3 reads CASHRGGTTYNEQFF. The CDR3 DNA reads TGTGCCAGCCACAGGGGGGGGACCACCTACAATGAGCAGTTCTTC.